This is a list of T cell receptor beta chains from one sample in a study of cytomegalovirus exposure and HLA in healthy donors. Generated by immunoSEQ multiplex PCR, the TCRdb table keeps only in-frame clones and is missing some. The sample consists of 180,000 or so clones, approximately 89% of them appearing once. The sequenced sample consisted of PBMCs. The receptors come from a man aged 30 to 45 in good health and CMV-seropositive. CDR3s include the opening cysteine and the closing phenylalanine or tryptophan. Fields, in order: J gene, clone size, V gene, D gene, CDR3 DNA, CDR3 protein. A D gene is named only where the DNA matches it firmly. Size values are once, few and many counts, or a class for expanded clones, and some rows have none.

TRBJ2-1,few,TRBV11-3,TRBD1,TGTGCCAGCAGCTTAGGTGGGACAGGGGGCTACAATGAGCAGTTCTTC,CASSLGGTGGYNEQFF
TRBJ2-2,NA,TRBV2,NA,TGTGCCAGCAGAATTGATGAGGCCACCGGGGAGCTGTTTTTT,CASRIDEATGELFF
TRBJ1-2,NA,TRBV2,TRBD1,TGTGCCAGCAGTCTAGGGACAGGGGGCGCGGGCTACACCTTC,CASSLGTGGAGYTF
TRBJ1-2,NA,TRBV27,TRBD1,TGTGCCAGCAGTTTAAGACAGGGGCCCACGCCCTACACCTTC,CASSLRQGPTPYTF
TRBJ2-4,NA,TRBV30,NA,TGTGCCTGGAGTGTTGGGGGGGCCCTCGCGGACATTCAGTACTTC,CAWSVGGALADIQYF
TRBJ2-1,NA,TRBV6-1,TRBD2,TGTGCCAGCAGTGAATGGACTAGTAGCTCCTACAATGAGCAGTTCTTC,CASSEWTSSSYNEQFF
TRBJ1-5,NA,TRBV7-9,NA,TGTGCCAGCAGCTTAGTGGGGGACGAGGCGCACCAGCATTTT,CASSLVGDEAHQHF
TRBJ2-3,NA,TRBV7-2,TRBD2,TGTGCCAGCAGCTTAGCCGGGGGGGTGAGCACAGATACGCAGTATTTT,CASSLAGGVSTDTQYF
TRBJ2-5,NA,TRBV4-3,TRBD1,TGCGCCAGCAGCCAAGATGCCGGGACAGGGGGGGGAACCCAGTACTTC,CASSQDAGTGGGTQYF
TRBJ1-3,NA,TRBV7-6,NA,TGTGCCAGCAGCTTAGATCGGAGTTCGCCTGGAAACACCATATATTTT,CASSLDRSSPGNTIYF
TRBJ2-1,NA,TRBV6-4,NA,TGTGCCAGCAGTGACTCGGGCGATGAGCAGTTCTTC,CASSDSGDEQFF
TRBJ2-7,few,TRBV7-3,NA,TGTGCCAGCAGCTTTACGTCGACCGGCGAGCAGTACTTC,CASSFTSTGEQYF
TRBJ2-7,NA,TRBV6-5,NA,TGTGCCAGCAGTGACCGGGACCCAGGCTACGAGCAGTACTTC,CASSDRDPGYEQYF
TRBJ1-5,few,TRBV2,NA,TGTGCCAGCAGTGAAGCAGGGCTTGGTCAGCCCCAGCATTTT,CASSEAGLGQPQHF
TRBJ1-1,NA,TRBV7-9,NA,TGTGCCAGCAGCGGGCGGACAGTAAACACTGAAGCTTTCTTT,CASSGRTVNTEAFF
TRBJ2-7,NA,TRBV7-2,NA,TGTGCCAGCAGCTTATACAGGGGGGGGTACGAGCAGTACTTC,CASSLYRGGYEQYF
TRBJ1-6,NA,TRBV7-2,TRBD1,TGTGCCAGCAGCTTAGCGATGGGACAGGGTGCTTCACCCCTCCACTTT,CASSLAMGQGASPLHF
TRBJ2-1,NA,TRBV4-3,TRBD2,TGCGCCAGCAGCCAGCTAGCGGGGGGCCTGAATGAGCAGTTCTTC,CASSQLAGGLNEQFF
TRBJ2-1,NA,TRBV27,TRBD1,TGTGCCAGCAGTTTAAACCTGTTTTGGGACAGGGGCGATGAGCAGTTCTTC,CASSLNLFWDRGDEQFF
TRBJ2-2,NA,TRBV9,NA,TGTGCCAGCAGCGTAGGTGGGGCCCCGAACACCGGGGAGCTGTTTTTT,CASSVGGAPNTGELFF
TRBJ2-7,once,TRBV28,TRBD2,TGTGCCAGCACCCAAGCGGGAACGTACTACGAGCAGTACTTC,CASTQAGTYYEQYF
TRBJ2-1,NA,TRBV4-1,NA,TGCGCCAGCAGCCCACGGGGTAGGAGCAATGAGCAGTTCTTC,CASSPRGRSNEQFF
TRBJ1-1,NA,TRBV6-5,TRBD1,TGTGCCAGCAGTTACGAGGGACAGTGGAACACTGAAGCTTTCTTT,CASSYEGQWNTEAFF
TRBJ1-5,NA,TRBV2,NA,TGTGCCAGCAGGGAACAGGGCTCGGGCCAGCCCCAGCATTTT,CASREQGSGQPQHF
TRBJ2-7,NA,TRBV29-1,TRBD2,TGCAGCGTGTTACTAGCGGGAGGTCACGAGCAGTACTTC,CSVLLAGGHEQYF
TRBJ1-5,NA,TRBV19,NA,TGTGCCAGTAGTACGGGTTATCAGCCCCAGCATTTT,CASSTGYQPQHF
TRBJ2-7,few,TRBV7-9,TRBD2,TGTGCCAGTAGCTTAGCGGGAGTCGGGCACGAGCAGTACTTC,CASSLAGVGHEQYF
TRBJ2-2,NA,TRBV18,NA,TGTGCCAGCTCACCACGGACCTTGGACACCGGGGAGCTGTTTTTT,CASSPRTLDTGELFF
TRBJ2-5,NA,TRBV18,TRBD1,TGTGCCAGCTCGGACAGGGTTCAAGAGACCCAGTACTTC,CASSDRVQETQYF